The rows below give T cell receptor beta chains drawn from one sample of a study of blood T cells in healthy people across ages. TCRdb re-analysed the 5' RACE reads in MiXCR, keeping a single row per CDR3 protein. Here the sample spans approximately 1.5 million distinct CDR3 sequences, approximately 39% being singletons. Specimen: blood. The receptors come from a woman between 18 and 30 years old in good health. Each CDR3 is given without its conserved first and last residue.

V,J,CDR3
TRBV30,TRBJ1-4,AWSGPRGKLF
TRBV4-1,TRBJ1-5,ASSQGLARSVRQPQH
TRBV20-1,TRBJ2-1,SARGPRTYNEQF
TRBV7-6,TRBJ2-2,ASSTIAGGRAGELF
TRBV5-1,TRBJ2-1,ASSRSGTSGSNEQF
TRBV12-3/TRBV12-4,TRBJ1-1,ASSRTLGTANTEAF
TRBV20-1,TRBJ2-1,SARSGLASYNEQF
TRBV7-3,TRBJ2-1,ASSPDRAETQF
TRBV5-5,TRBJ2-7,ASSFNGRGPYEQY
TRBV12-3/TRBV12-4,TRBJ1-2,ASSLGGSGYGYT
TRBV27,NA,ASSLKSGRAKASEQY
TRBV19,TRBJ2-3,ASIGRSSDTQY
TRBV4-1,TRBJ2-1,ASSSRSRVEFHEQF
TRBV30,TRBJ2-5,AWKRTGGPKETQY
TRBV10-3,TRBJ2-3,AIRRGSDTQY
TRBV4-1,TRBJ1-2,ASSQAPVNYGYT
TRBV20-1,TRBJ1-6,SARASRGSPLH
TRBV4-2,TRBJ2-1,ASSQGLAGGYNEQF
TRBV12-3/TRBV12-4,TRBJ2-7,ASSLSGGPGYEQY
TRBV10-3,TRBJ2-3,AISRGLAGVTHTQY
TRBV6-5,TRBJ2-1,ASREIAGGINEQF
TRBV11-2,TRBJ2-2,ASSLDMTGELF
TRBV6-2/TRBV6-3,TRBJ2-4,ASSSSRDRVAKNIQY
TRBV5-5,TRBJ2-1,ASSLLRTSGGSYNGQF
TRBV7-6,TRBJ1-1,ASSPEAGVNEAF
TRBV24-1,TRBJ1-1,ATSDPRTGGTEAF
TRBV5-1,TRBJ2-3,ASSLEPLRGATDTQY
TRBV7-2,TRBJ2-5,ASSLVWQGGQTQY
TRBV6-2/TRBV6-3,TRBJ2-7,ASIGLANYNEQY
TRBV20-1,TRBJ2-7,SVTGDSDEQY
TRBV4-1,TRBJ2-3,ASSQEVSLLSDTQY
TRBV4-1,TRBJ2-1,ASSQDRLAGPNEQF
TRBV3-1,TRBJ2-1,ASSRVRDEQF
TRBV27,TRBJ1-5,ASSKTDSNQPQH
TRBV4-2,TRBJ1-1,ASSQDIHPSGTGSTEAF
TRBV15,TRBJ2-5,ATSRLGGETQY
TRBV5-1,TRBJ1-6,ASSLLQGSDSPLH
TRBV12-3/TRBV12-4,NA,ASIQEGLASGGSYNEQY
TRBV3-1,TRBJ2-3,ASSHHRGEGDTQY
TRBV12-3/TRBV12-4,TRBJ1-2,ASSPRTGGAGGYT
TRBV29-1,TRBJ2-1,SVGRGRDNEQF
TRBV20-1,TRBJ1-1,SARVPVGDTEAF
TRBV7-6,TRBJ2-1,ASSLDALAVYNEQF
TRBV3-1,TRBJ1-2,ASSQAAGRGYT
TRBV20-1,TRBJ2-3,SASSGTGADTQY
TRBV9,TRBJ1-2,ASSVGAVAYGYT
TRBV29-1,TRBJ2-7,SVTASYEQY
TRBV7-3,TRBJ2-7,ANGFSYEQY
TRBV4-1,TRBJ1-5,ASSQMGLGRGYQPQH
TRBV4-1,TRBJ2-7,ASSKGQGVDSYEQY
TRBV7-2,TRBJ2-7,ASSHTLGSSGLSYEQY
TRBV27,TRBJ2-7,ASSFGHSYEQY